This entry lists 6 T cell receptor beta chains sequenced from one sample in a study of OX40 agonist ivuxolimab in advanced cancers. Method: immunoSEQ multiplex PCR; TCRdb's copy keeps in-frame clones and lacks some. Here the sample spans about 60,000 clones, about 90% being singletons. The sample consisted of CD4+ or CD8+ T cells sorted from blood, taken in a trial of the OX40 agonist ivuxolimab. The receptor set was obtained from an adult with an advanced solid tumor such as melanoma, head and neck, liver or kidney cancer.

The CDR3 sequence is CASSAPDRVPYEQYF. The CDR3 DNA follows: TGTGCCAGCAGCGCCCCTGACAGGGTCCCCTACGAGCAGTACTTC. The V gene is TRBV11-2, the J gene TRBJ2-7; 7 bases agree with TRBD1. The junction had 9 bases not matched to a gene; V was cut back by 5 bases and J by 2 bases. The CDR3 length is 15 residues. Germline V lookup: CDR1 SGHAT, CDR2 FQNNGV.

The chain is built from TRBV6-6 and TRBJ2-2, with no clear D. There are 13 residues in the CDR3. Trimming removed 8 bases at V and 0 bases at J, with 7 bases between. The germline gives CDR1 MNHNY, CDR2 SVGAGI (reference sequence). CDR3 coding DNA: TGTGCCAGCGTATCGACGAACACCGGGGAGCTGTTTTTT. Amino acid sequence: CASVSTNTGELFF.

This sequence joins TRBV28 and TRBJ2-5; D not certain. The CDR3 loop spans 13 amino acids. The ends were cut back, 7 bases at V and 3 bases at J, with 12 bases in the middle. CDR1 and CDR2 (germline): MDHEN, SYDVKM. The CDR3 here is CASTPREEETQYF. CDR3 bases: TGTGCCAGCACCCCCCGTGAGGAAGAGACCCAGTACTTC.

This chain joins TRBV6-6 and TRBJ2-7; weak D call: TRBD2 (6 bases). The CDR3 length is 14 residues. V lost 6 bases and J lost 1, with 13 bases in between. Germline CDR1 reads MNHNY; CDR2 reads SVGAGI (reference sequence). CDR3 residues: CASSYGGRSYEQYF. The CDR3 DNA reads as TGTGCCAGCAGCTACGGGGGTCGATCCTACGAGCAGTACTTC.

The chain has TRBV11-3 and TRBJ1-2, with 8 bases aligning to TRBD1. This CDR3 is 13 amino acids long. Germline CDR1 reads SGHNT; CDR2 reads YENEEA. V dropped 1 base and J dropped 6; count of bases not matched to a gene: 1. CDR3 bases: TGTGCCAGCAGCTTAGGACAGGGGAATGGCTACACCTTC. This translates into CASSLGQGNGYTF.

This sequence joins TRBV19 and TRBJ1-5, with D tentatively TRBD1 (5 bases). The ends were cut back, 7 bases at V and 0 bases at J, with 25 bases in the middle. Per germline, CDR1 LNHDA and CDR2 SQIVND (reference sequence). There are 19 residues in the CDR3. The CDR3 here is CASTPSAIREVYSNQPQHF. The CDR3 DNA reads as TGTGCCAGTACCCCATCCGCCATCAGGGAAGTCTATAGCAATCAGCCCCAGCATTTT.